This TCR beta chain was sequenced in a study of shared clonotypes between healthy human individuals. Trimming took off 5 bases at V and 2 bases at J, with 12 bases between the two ends. Germline CDR1 is GTSNPN and CDR2 is SVGIG (reference sequence). This CDR3 has 13 amino acids. Findings of the study overall: It was only blood that was sampled, and tissue repertoires likely differ. Non-shared clonotypes were found to have lower generation probabilities than the clonotypes that were shared by all four of the sorted-subset donors.

Replicate sorted-subset PCRs were loaded with around 220 ng DNA, 30,000 to 35,000 T cell genomes. Profiled with immunoSEQ multiplex PCR; TCRdb holds only in-frame clones, not every one. The sample carries roughly 2.6 million clones, approximately 94% recorded once. The split of CD4+ cells yielded CD45RA+ naive and CD45RA-negative memory subsets. As regards this clone: Its antigen is not identified.

The specimen was naive CD4+ T cells sorted from blood. Subset here: CD45RA+ positively selected. The chain links TRBV30 to TRBJ1-1; D is perhaps TRBD1 (6 bases). The clonotype was recovered from a young man in good health. CDR3 DNA sequence: TGTGCCTGGGCCCGGGACACAAACACTGAAGCTTTCTTT. Protein sequence: CAWARDTNTEAFF.